The next 30 T cell receptor beta chains were all read from a single sample in a study of T cell responses to AZD1222 COVID-19 vaccine. Clones were sequenced by immunoSEQ multiplex PCR, and TCRdb holds only the in-frame ones, with some missing. Altogether tens of thousands of clones are present, nearly 90% being singletons, with the ten largest covering roughly 6%. The material sequenced was peripheral blood, taken on day 0 of AZD1222 vaccination. The receptors derive from an adult in good health.

The chain joins TRBV28 to TRBJ1-1; D possibly corresponds to TRBD1 (6 bases). The CDR3 loop spans 15 amino acids. Trimming took 4 bases from V and 1 from J, leaving 13 bases between them. Germline CDR1 reads MDHEN; CDR2 reads SYDVKM. This chain's CDR3 is CASSSRTVSNTEAFF. The CDR3 nucleotides read TGTGCCAGCAGTTCCCGGACAGTTTCGAACACTGAAGCTTTCTTT.

CDR3 in DNA: TGCGCCAGCAGCACGGGACGGGGGATGAACACTGAAGCTTTCTTT. Translated, it gives CASSTGRGMNTEAFF. This chain uses TRBV5-1 with TRBJ1-1, with D tentatively TRBD1 (5 bases). The CDR3 contains 15 residues. Germline-derived CDR1 and CDR2 are SGHRS and YFSETQ. Between the trimmed V and J ends, which lost 4 bases and 0 bases, there was a span of 13 bases. Full variable domain (outside the CDR3, taken from reference TRBV5-1 and TRBJ1-1): KAGVTQTPRYLIKTRGQQVTLSCSPISGHRSVSWYQQTPGQGLQFLFEYFSETQRNKGNFPGRFSGRQFSNSRSEMNVSTLELGDSALYLCASSTGRGMNTEAFFGQGTRLTVV.

This sequence joins TRBV6-2 or TRBV6-3 and TRBJ2-7; 9 nucleotides align to TRBD2. Losses at the gene ends were 2 bases for V and 0 bases for J; bases not matched to a gene: 11. The germline CDR1 and CDR2 sequences are MNHEY and SVGEGT. The CDR3 length is 18 residues. CDR3: CASSYRLAGPEFSYEQYF. CDR3 in DNA: TGTGCCAGCAGTTACCGGCTAGCGGGGCCTGAATTCTCCTACGAGCAGTACTTC.

The rearrangement links TRBV7-3 to TRBJ2-2, with D unclear. Trimming shortened V by 5 bases and J by 3 bases, and 10 bases separated the two germline ends. Germline values: CDR1 SGHTA, CDR2 FQGTGA. The CDR3 contains 14 residues. CDR3: CASSPLPHTGELFF. The CDR3 bases are TGTGCCAGCAGCCCTCTGCCCCACACCGGGGAGCTGTTTTTT.

DNA of the CDR3: TGTGCCAGCAGCTCTCAAGGGGGCGGGAGCAATCAGCCCCAGCATTTT. The encoded protein is CASSSQGGGSNQPQHF. The V and J genes are TRBV2 and TRBJ1-5, with 7 bases identical to TRBD1. The ends lost 6 bases at V and 1 base at J; junction bases unmatched: 9. From germline, CDR1 is SNHLY and CDR2 FYNNEI. The CDR3 consists of 16 residues.

The chain carries TRBV18 and TRBJ2-6; D is uncertain. With 0 bases removed from V and 0 bases from J, the gap between germline ends came to 6 bases. CDR3 length equals 16 residues. Germline V gene sequence: CDR1 KGHSH, CDR2 LQKENI. The CDR3 nucleotides read TGTGCCAGCTCACCACCTGGAAGCTCTGGGGCCAACGTCCTGACTTTC. This translates into CASSPPGSSGANVLTF.

This clone was seen more than once but under ten times. The rearrangement uses TRBV30 and TRBJ1-6; 8 bases align to TRBD1. The CDR3 has 17 residues. The germline gives CDR1 GTSNPN, CDR2 SVGIG (reference sequence). The junction had 8 bases not matched to a gene; V was cut back by 3 bases and J by 1 base. CDR3 DNA: TGTGCCTGGAGGATCGACAGGGGAACGTCCTATAATTCACCCCTCCACTTT. Translated: CAWRIDRGTSYNSPLHF.

This chain connects TRBV5-4 to TRBJ1-6; D not resolved. Deletions cut 4 bases from V and 9 bases from J, with 14 bases between. Per the germline V gene, CDR1 is SGHNT and CDR2 is YYREEE (reference sequence). This CDR3 spans 14 amino acids. CDR3 sequence reads: CASSGGWDGSPLHF. The CDR3, as DNA: TGTGCCAGCAGCGGCGGGTGGGATGGTTCACCCCTCCACTTT.

Only a few counts were recorded for this clone. The rearrangement uses TRBV28 and TRBJ1-1; 9 bases match TRBD1. The germline CDR1 and CDR2 sequences are MDHEN and SYDVKM. This CDR3 region has 14 residues. V was pared by 6 bases and J by 6 bases, with 8 bases of the junction left unmatched. DNA for the CDR3: TGTGCCAGCAGATCTACGGGACAGGGATCTGAAGCTTTCTTT. Its translation is CASRSTGQGSEAFF.

The chain has TRBV29-1 and TRBJ2-4, with 9 bases lining up with TRBD1. Germline V CDR1 and CDR2: SQVTM, ANQGSEA. This CDR3 is built from 15 residues. Trimming at V came to 6 bases and at J to 6 bases, leaving 12 bases not matched to a gene. The CDR3 DNA follows: TGCAGCGTCGCCCTACCACAGGGGGCGCTAAACATTCAGTACTTC. Protein sequence: CSVALPQGALNIQYF.

V usage is TRBV27 and J usage is TRBJ1-1; no firm D call. The CDR3 has 18 amino acids. V gave up 7 bases and J gave up 0 bases, with 24 bases separating them. Germline CDR1 MNHEY, CDR2 SMNVEV (reference sequence). The DNA of the CDR3 is TGTGCCAGCAACTCCGCCCGGGGAGGGTTACGGATGAACACTGAAGCTTTCTTT. Translating it yields CASNSARGGLRMNTEAFF.

The chain employs TRBV7-6 and TRBJ2-3; D gene uncertain. The CDR3 spans 15 residues. Germline V CDR1 and CDR2: SGHVS, FNYEAQ. Trimming took off 1 base at V and 2 bases at J, with 10 bases between the two ends. The CDR3 here is CASSLEVLDTDTQYF. CDR3 bases: TGTGCCAGCAGCTTAGAAGTTCTAGACACAGATACGCAGTATTTT.

This chain links TRBV19 with TRBJ2-1; D may be TRBD1 (6 bases). The CDR3 sequence is 17 residues long. Trimming took off 0 bases at V and 4 bases at J, with 16 bases between the two ends. CDR1 is LNHDA and CDR2 is SQIVND in the germline V gene (reference sequence). CDR3 region: CASSIEGHLLGYNEQFF. The CDR3 DNA reads TGTGCCAGTAGTATAGAGGGACACCTATTGGGGTACAATGAGCAGTTCTTC. The variable domain in full, completed from reference TRBV19 and TRBJ2-1, reads DGGITQSPKYLFRKEGQNVTLSCEQNLNHDAMYWYRQDPGQGLRLIYYSQIVNDFQKGDIAEGYSVSREKKESFPLTVTSAQKNPTAFYLCASSIEGHLLGYNEQFFGPGTRLTVL.

The chain's CDR3 is CSASPGTSYEQYF. The CDR3, as DNA: TGCAGCGCCTCCCCCGGGACCTCCTACGAGCAGTACTTC. The rearrangement links TRBV29-1 to TRBJ2-7, with D perhaps assigned TRBD1 or TRBD2 (5 bases each). CDR1 is SQVTM and CDR2 is ANQGSEA in the germline V gene. This CDR3 spans 13 amino acids. V was cut by 7 bases and J by 0 bases, with 13 bases left in between.

The chain has TRBV27 and TRBJ2-7; TRBD2 matches 14 bases. This CDR3 region has 17 residues. In germline, CDR1 is MNHEY, CDR2 SMNVEV (reference sequence). V shed 5 bases and J 3 bases; nucleotides not matched to a gene: 9. DNA of the CDR3: TGTGCCAGCAGTGCCGGGACTAGCGGGAGTTTTCTCTACGAGCAGTACTTC. Encoded protein: CASSAGTSGSFLYEQYF.

On this clone itself: At one of its ends the junction is not consistent with the germline gene, which may arise from a read error. The CDR3: CASSLTSHSTNEELFF. DNA of the CDR3: TGTGCCAGCAGTTTGACGTCCCATTCAACTAATGAAGAACTGTTTTTT. V and J are TRBV27 and TRBJ1-4; D unresolved. The germline CDR1 and CDR2 sequences are MNHEY and SMNVEV (reference sequence). The CDR3 has 16 amino acids.

This clone was observed a handful of times. J is TRBJ2-2 and V is TRBV29-1, with 10 bases that match TRBD2. The CDR3 length is 17 residues. After removal of 5 bases from V and 5 bases from J, the junction contained 14 bases not matched to a gene. Germline assignment: CDR1 SQVTM and CDR2 ANQGSEA. The CDR3 region is CSVNGVGSSGRTGELFF. The CDR3 DNA reads TGCAGCGTTAACGGCGTTGGTAGTAGCGGGAGGACCGGGGAGCTGTTTTTT.

The V call is TRBV28, the J call TRBJ1-5; 7 bases fit TRBD1. Germline CDR1 is MDHEN and CDR2 is SYDVKM. CDR3 size: 16 residues. Trimming at V came to 5 bases and at J to 0 bases, leaving 7 bases not matched to a gene. The CDR3 loop is CASSPGQIFSNQPQHF. Here the CDR3 DNA reads TGTGCCAGCAGTCCGGGACAGATTTTTAGCAATCAGCCCCAGCATTTT. The complete variable domain, with remaining parts taken from reference TRBV28 and TRBJ1-5, reads DVKVTQSSRYLVKRTGEKVFLECVQDMDHENMFWYRQDPGLGLRLIYFSYDVKMKEKGDIPEGYSVSREKKERFSLILESASTNQTSMYLCASSPGQIFSNQPQHFGDGTRLSIL.

This chain connects TRBV7-2 to TRBJ1-2; D perhaps matches TRBD1 (5 bases). The CDR3 has 14 amino acids. V was clipped by 1 base and J by 6 bases, with 12 bases between them. Germline V gene sequence: CDR1 SGHTA, CDR2 FQGNSA. The CDR3, as DNA: TGTGCCAGCAGCTTAGTGCCAGGGCACCATGGCTACACCTTC. Translated, it gives CASSLVPGHHGYTF.

J is TRBJ1-1 and V is TRBV27; D is perhaps TRBD1 (6 bases). Germline loops: CDR1 MNHEY, CDR2 SMNVEV (reference sequence). The V and J ends lost 6 bases and 9 bases respectively, with 17 bases between them. CDR3 size: 13 residues. Here the CDR3 DNA reads TGTGCCAGCAGCCAACAGGGATCCCCCCAAGCTTTCTTT. It codes for CASSQQGSPQAFF.

This chain uses TRBV2 with TRBJ2-3; D unclear. CDR1 is SNHLY and CDR2 is FYNNEI in the germline V gene. Trimming took off 6 bases at V and 0 bases at J, with 4 bases between the two ends. The CDR3 is 12 residues long. CDR3: CASRVSTDTQYF. The CDR3 region has the DNA TGTGCCAGCAGGGTTAGCACAGATACGCAGTATTTT. The full variable domain, in which reference TRBV2 and TRBJ2-3 provide the parts outside the CDR3, is EPEVTQTPSHQVTQMGQEVILRCVPISNHLYFYWYRQILGQKVEFLVSFYNNEISEKSEIFDDQFSVERPDGSNFTLKIRSTKLEDSAMYFCASRVSTDTQYFGPGTRLTVL.

The chain is built from TRBV7-2 and TRBJ1-1; 7 nucleotides align to TRBD1. Unmatched junction bases numbered 11, after V lost 5 bases and J lost 5 bases. The CDR3 totals 15 residues. Germline assignment: CDR1 SGHTA and CDR2 FQGNSA. The CDR3 nucleotides are TGTGCCAGCAGCCCAAGACAGGGCCGCGTGACTGAAGCTTTCTTT. This sequence encodes CASSPRQGRVTEAFF.

This clone appeared once. V usage is TRBV10-3 and J usage is TRBJ2-1, with 8 nucleotides matching TRBD2. Germline V gene sequence: CDR1 ENHRY, CDR2 SYGVKD. The CDR3 contains 11 residues. Germline trimming cut 8 bases from V and 10 bases from J; bases unmatched to any gene: 4. The CDR3 nucleotides read TGTGCCATCGGCCCTAGCGGGGAGCAGTTCTTC. Its protein product is CAIGPSGEQFF.

The rearrangement links TRBV12-3 or TRBV12-4 to TRBJ1-2, with D uncertain. Trimming cost V 8 bases and J 4 bases, with 14 bases left between them. The CDR3 covers 13 residues. The CDR3 loop is CASLLGGSYGYTF. Written as DNA, the CDR3 is TGTGCCAGCCTACTGGGAGGAAGCTATGGCTACACCTTC.

The rearrangement joins TRBV9 to TRBJ2-5; weak D call: TRBD1 (6 bases). Trimming removed 2 bases from V and 0 bases from J, with 20 bases in between. The CDR3 is 18 residues long. Germline CDR1 SGDLS, CDR2 YYNGEE. Here the CDR3 DNA reads TGTGCCAGCAGCGTTGGGCCAACAGGGACGGAGTACCAAGAGACCCAGTACTTC. The encoded protein is CASSVGPTGTEYQETQYF.

The chain joins TRBV18 to TRBJ2-7, with 10 nucleotides matching TRBD2. The CDR3 is made up of 15 amino acids. Germline V lookup: CDR1 KGHSH, CDR2 LQKENI. J gave up 7 bases and V 3 bases, and 9 bases lay outside the gene matches. The CDR3 nucleotides read TGTGCCAGCTCACCCGGCCTAGCGGGAGTAGCTGAGCAGTACTTC. Translating gives CASSPGLAGVAEQYF. Drawing the rest from reference TRBV18 and TRBJ2-7, the complete variable domain is NAGVMQNPRHLVRRRGQEARLRCSPMKGHSHVYWYRQLPEEGLKFMVYLQKENIIDESGMPKERFSAEFPKEGPSILRIQQVVRGDSAAYFCASSPGLAGVAEQYFGPGTRLTVT.

The chain employs TRBV25-1 and TRBJ1-2; D is ambiguous. Germline CDR1 and CDR2: MGHDK and SYGVNS. V gave up 1 base and J gave up 4 bases, with 1 base separating them. This CDR3 spans 11 amino acids. CDR3 in amino acids: CASSESYGYTF. DNA of the CDR3: TGTGCCAGCAGTGAATCCTATGGCTACACCTTC.

This clone was picked up many times. The V and J genes are TRBV3-1 (or the pseudogene TRBV3-2) and TRBJ2-7, with a tentative D call TRBD1 (6 bases). Germline V gene data show CDR1 as LGHDT and CDR2 as YNNKEL (reference sequence). The CDR3 totals 13 residues. Deletions cut 6 bases from V and 5 bases from J, with 14 bases between. The CDR3: CASRRGTYNEQYF. The CDR3 DNA reads as TGTGCCAGCAGACGAGGGACATATAACGAGCAGTACTTC.

This chain's CDR3 is CASSSRLAGGLGTYNEQFF. The CDR3 bases are TGTGCCAGCAGTTCCCGACTAGCGGGAGGGCTAGGGACCTACAATGAGCAGTTCTTC. V and J are TRBV27 and TRBJ2-1; 14 bases map to TRBD2. CDR3 length: 19 residues. V shed 4 bases, J shed 2 bases, and the junction held 10 bases outside the gene matches. Germline V gene data show CDR1 as MNHEY and CDR2 as SMNVEV (reference sequence).

This chain uses TRBV6-4 with TRBJ2-3; TRBD2 matches at 9 bases. Germline V gene lookup returns CDR1 MRHNA and CDR2 SNTAGT. The length of the CDR3 is 13 residues. V was clipped by 3 bases and J by 9 bases; unmatched bases: 4. In nucleotides, the CDR3 is TGTGCCAGCAGTGAGCTGCTAGCGGGAACGCAGTATTTT. Translated: CASSELLAGTQYF.